This T cell receptor beta chain appears in the sequencing data of a study of shared clonotypes between healthy human individuals (dated by TCRdb to between 2020 and 2021). Background for the entire study: Three men and two women, aged 18 to 49 years, made up the cohort. To increase sequencing depth and limit assay-specific biases, TCR repertoire library preparation and sequencing were carried out by different laboratories using diverse techniques. Blood TCR repertoires of several healthy adults were deeply sequenced to estimate repertoire size and the extent of clonotype sharing between individuals. For each donor, three plates each were used for CD4 naive and CD4 memory, two plates were used for CD8 naive, and one plate was used for CD8 memory. Per donor, leukapheresis produced somewhere between about 0.94 and 8.9 billion PBMCs. Beyond this particular receptor, the publication reports: Even with the large sequencing depth, rarefaction of the sorted-subset datasets indicated that sequencing was incomplete. Sampling was restricted to blood, and TCR repertoires in tissues likely differ from the TCR repertoires found in blood. Pairwise subsampling led to the expectation that sequencing depth would affect the degree of clonotype sharing among donors. Roughly 5.2% of naive CD4, more than 3% of naive CD8, approximately 2.2% of memory CD4, and approximately 0.39% of memory CD8 clonotypes were shared across several donors. Compared with non-shared clonotypes, the clonotypes found in all four sorted-subset donors had higher generation probabilities. Estimated clonotype richness was generally larger for naive than for memory subsets. Because the study included a small number of donors, the genetic and exposure-history diversity represented was limited.

Donors were healthy HIV-negative adults with no recently reported acute infections or vaccinations. Every donor was a Caucasian adult residing in Nashville, Tennessee, USA. CD4+ T cells were enriched through magnetic negative selection, after which naive cells were positively selected on CD45RA and the remaining negative fraction served as the memory subset. Blood was obtained by leukapheresis, after which PBMCs were separated by Ficoll-Histopaque density gradient centrifugation and cryopreserved in liquid nitrogen vapor phase. Analytical flow cytometry was used to check the purity and quantity of each magnetically sorted T cell population. From each sorted fraction, genomic DNA was isolated and quantified by UV absorbance on a Nanodrop 2000c. On this clone: The clone's antigen remains unknown. No per-base quality is available; no much larger clone lies one base away.

Using the deep immunoSEQ assay, TCR CDR3 regions were amplified from genomic DNA by multiplex PCR. Extracted genomic DNA from each cell subset was spread evenly across all wells of several immunoSEQ 96-well plates, with each plate serving as a replicate. For sorted subsets, approximately 190 ng genomic DNA, equal to 25,000 to 35,000 T cell genomes, was loaded into each replicate PCR. Purified libraries were measured with a Qubit 3.0 fluorometer, size-checked on a Bioanalyzer 2100, and measured again with the KAPA Library Quantification kit. A separate single-read 150-cycle Illumina NextSeq 550 flow cell was used to sequence each immunoSEQ 96-well plate. Under the source paper's analysis protocol: The immunoSEQ output contained only junctional sequences without quality scores, so filtering could not match that applied to full-length reads. Sequences were annotated with PyIR, a Python wrapper for IgBLAST v1.9, using IMGT germline references to assign V/J genes and CDR3. Any read was removed if the V/J assignment was weak (E-value above 1e-6), the CDR3 was missing, or the read contained stop codons, out-of-frame junctions, or ambiguous translated residues. V3J clonotypes were defined by identical inferred V gene, J gene, and CDR3 amino acid sequence. Percentage overlap between repertoires was calculated by dividing the number of shared unique clonotypes by the size of the smaller repertoire. Repertoire richness was assessed with RTK rarefaction, the Chao1 estimator, and Recon v2.1 estimates of unobserved clonotypes. For all TCRbeta clonotypes obtained by the gDNA method from several donors, generation probabilities were computed with OLGA. TCRdb retrieved this table from immuneACCESS and kept in-frame rearrangements only. Not all clones are present; in checked studies, unresolved V genes account for under half, and no reason is known for the remainder. V, J and clone size are taken as reported in that table, and D and trimming were inferred from the DNA itself. Present in this sample are more than 2,000,000 clones, over 85% of which were seen just once. Over 0.12% of the sample is in the top ten clones.

This clonotype was obtained from a man aged 18 to 29 in good health. The sequencing input was naive CD4+ T cells sorted from blood. According to the study, the label for this sample's cell subset or site signals: CD45RA+ positively selected.

The DNA sequence reads TGTGCCAGCAGCTTTCGGGACAGGGATCAGCCCCAGCATTTT. This encodes CASSFRDRDQPQHF. The chain joins TRBV7-2 to TRBJ1-5, with 9 bases in between that match TRBD1. V lost 3 bases and J lost 5 bases, and the count of bases not matched to a germline gene is 2. The CDR3 sequence holds 14 residues, the cysteine and phenylalanine included. Only the CDR3 region is kept as DNA, spanning 42 bases read in frame from base 1. Taken from the germline V gene, the CDR1 and CDR2 loops are SGHTA and FQGNSA.